These 15 T cell receptor beta chains originate from one sample sequenced in a study of T cell responses to AZD1222 COVID-19 vaccine. Sequenced by immunoSEQ multiplex PCR; TCRdb stores in-frame clones only, minus some. This sample has fewer than 150,000 clones; approximately 86% occur once, and the top ten carry around 3.3%. The sequencing here drew on peripheral blood, taken on day 0 of AZD1222 vaccination. Receptors were obtained from an adult in good health.

This sequence joins TRBV30 and TRBJ1-3; 7 bases map to TRBD1. Germline trimming cut 3 bases from V and 4 bases from J; bases unmatched to any gene: 3. This CDR3 is built from 13 residues. Germline V CDR1 and CDR2: GTSNPN, SVGIG (reference sequence). Here the CDR3 reads CAWRRGPGNTIYF. DNA of the CDR3: TGTGCCTGGAGGAGGGGGCCGGGAAACACCATATATTTT. The whole variable domain, remainder taken from reference TRBV30 and TRBJ1-3, is SQTIHQWPATLVQPVGSPLSLECTVEGTSNPNLYWYRQAAGRGLQLLFYSVGIGQISSEVPQNLSASRPQDRQFILSSKKLLLSDSGFYLCAWRRGPGNTIYFGEGSWLTVV.

CDR3 nucleotide sequence: TGTGCCAGCAGCCAGGTTACAGCGGGAGACGGCGAGCAGTTCTTC. Protein product: CASSQVTAGDGEQFF. V and J are TRBV3-1 (or the pseudogene TRBV3-2) and TRBJ2-1; 8 bases fit TRBD2. Germline CDR1 LGHDT, CDR2 YNNKEL (reference sequence). The length of the CDR3 is 15 residues. V trimming: 3 bases; J trimming: 10 bases; junction bases outside the gene matches: 11.

This clone appeared once. This sequence joins TRBV29-1 and TRBJ1-1; D unresolved. From germline, CDR1 is SQVTM and CDR2 ANQGSEA. The CDR3 has 12 residues. Trimming took off 5 bases at V and 1 base at J, with 8 bases between the two ends. The CDR3 sequence is CSVSPGNTEAFF. The DNA of the CDR3 is TGCAGCGTTAGTCCGGGGAACACTGAAGCTTTCTTT. Full variable domain (outside the CDR3, taken from reference TRBV29-1 and TRBJ1-1): SAVISQKPSRDICQRGTSLTIQCQVDSQVTMMFWYRQQPGQSLTLIATANQGSEATYESGFVIDKFPISRPNLTFSTLTVSNMSPEDSSIYLCSVSPGNTEAFFGQGTRLTVV.

The V call is TRBV24-1, the J call TRBJ2-7; TRBD1 might be the D (5 bases). Trimming took 5 bases from V and 5 from J, leaving 12 bases between them. CDR1 is KGHDR and CDR2 is SFDVKD in the germline V gene. The CDR3 length is 13 residues. This CDR3 reads CATSGGREDEQYF. The CDR3 DNA reads TGTGCCACCAGTGGGGGCAGGGAAGACGAGCAGTACTTC.

The gene calls are TRBV11-2 and TRBJ2-7, with 8 bases fitting TRBD1. Germline V CDR1 and CDR2: SGHAT, FQNNGV. The CDR3 has 16 amino acids. The junction had 16 bases not matched to a gene; V was cut back by 5 bases and J by 7 bases. In DNA, the CDR3 is TGTGCCAGCAGCAAAGGTCGGACAGGGATTTTTGGGGAGCAGTACTTC. Translated, it gives CASSKGRTGIFGEQYF. Together with reference TRBV11-2 and TRBJ2-7, the CDR3 gives the full variable domain: EAGVAQSPRYKIIEKRQSVAFWCNPISGHATLYWYQQILGQGPKLLIQFQNNGVVDDSQLPKDRFSAERLKGVDSTLKIQPAKLEDSAVYLCASSKGRTGIFGEQYFGPGTRLTVT.

The V call is TRBV4-1, the J call TRBJ2-1; D possibly corresponds to TRBD2 (5 bases). V lost 4 bases to trimming and J lost 9 bases, with 13 bases between them. The CDR3 runs to 13 residues. From germline, CDR1 is MGHRA and CDR2 YSYEKL. For the CDR3, the DNA is TGCGCCAGCAGCCTGTCCCTGGAGGTTGAGCAGTTCTTC. Its protein product is CASSLSLEVEQFF.

This chain uses TRBV19 with TRBJ2-7; D ambiguous. There are 14 residues in the CDR3. Trimming removed 3 bases from V and 0 bases from J, with 9 bases in between. The germline V gene has CDR1 LNHDA and CDR2 SQIVND (reference sequence). The CDR3 DNA reads as TGTGCCAGTAGTATCGGCGAAATCTCCTACGAGCAGTACTTC. It is translated as CASSIGEISYEQYF.

The chain employs TRBV19 and TRBJ1-5; 7 positions agree with TRBD1. Germline V CDR1 and CDR2: LNHDA, SQIVND (reference sequence). The CDR3 loop spans 15 amino acids. V was pared by 6 bases and J by 4 bases, with 9 bases of the junction left unmatched. The CDR3 protein is CASSTGDRRNQPQHF. CDR3 nucleotide sequence: TGTGCCAGTAGCACCGGGGACAGAAGAAATCAGCCCCAGCATTTT.

The chain has TRBV15 and TRBJ1-2; no definite D call. This CDR3 contains 14 residues. Germline V gene lookup returns CDR1 LNHNV and CDR2 YYDKDF (reference sequence). V was pared by 0 bases and J by 2 bases, with 7 bases between. The CDR3 nucleotides are TGTGCCACCAGCAGAGATATACAGAACTATGGCTACACCTTC. Amino acid sequence: CATSRDIQNYGYTF.

This chain uses TRBV12-3 or TRBV12-4 with TRBJ2-1, with D unresolved. The CDR3 totals 12 residues. The V end lost 3 bases, the J end lost 8 bases, and 8 bases lay between the germline ends. Here the CDR3 reads CASSFIEYEQFF. The CDR3 bases are TGTGCCAGCAGTTTTATAGAGTATGAGCAGTTCTTC.

The table lists this clone with a few counts. The chain recombines TRBV6-5 with TRBJ1-2; no clear D gene. Trimming left V 3 bases short and J 5 bases short, with 10 bases between. Germline lookup yields CDR1 MNHEY and CDR2 SVGAGI. The CDR3 length is 13 residues. The CDR3 is CASSYLFGYGYTF. The CDR3, as DNA: TGTGCCAGCAGTTATCTTTTTGGTTATGGCTACACCTTC.

The chain couples TRBV19 to TRBJ1-1; D uncertain. This CDR3 spans 15 amino acids. V lost 4 bases to trimming and J lost 3 bases, with 15 bases between them. The germline V gene encodes CDR1 LNHDA and CDR2 SQIVND (reference sequence). CDR3 bases: TGTGCCAGTAGTACTACCCCGGCGGGAGACACTGAAGCTTTCTTT. This sequence encodes CASSTTPAGDTEAFF.

The V call is TRBV18, the J call TRBJ2-5; D not certain. Germline assignment: CDR1 KGHSH and CDR2 LQKENI. V was trimmed by 3 bases and J by 2 bases, leaving 10 bases between them. The CDR3 is made up of 14 amino acids. CDR3 loop: CASSPQAGQETQYF. In DNA, the CDR3 is TGTGCCAGCTCACCTCAGGCAGGTCAAGAGACCCAGTACTTC.

This clone was seen just once. The rearrangement joins TRBV7-9 to TRBJ2-5; maybe TRBD2 (6 bases). This CDR3 is 15 amino acids long. The germline V gene encodes CDR1 SEHNR and CDR2 FQNEAQ (reference sequence). Trimming shortened V by 4 bases and J by 1 base, and 13 bases separated the two germline ends. The CDR3 DNA sequence: TGTGCCAGCAGCTCATTAGGGGACTTCCAAGAGACCCAGTACTTC. Translation gives CASSSLGDFQETQYF.

This chain connects TRBV3-1 (or the pseudogene TRBV3-2) to TRBJ1-5; no definite D call. CDR1 is LGHDT, CDR2 YNNKEL, per germline (reference sequence). This CDR3 is built from 14 residues. Deletions cut 2 bases from V and 7 bases from J, with 12 bases between. CDR3: CASSQLNGVQPQHF. The CDR3 nucleotides are TGTGCCAGCAGCCAACTCAATGGGGTCCAGCCCCAGCATTTT.